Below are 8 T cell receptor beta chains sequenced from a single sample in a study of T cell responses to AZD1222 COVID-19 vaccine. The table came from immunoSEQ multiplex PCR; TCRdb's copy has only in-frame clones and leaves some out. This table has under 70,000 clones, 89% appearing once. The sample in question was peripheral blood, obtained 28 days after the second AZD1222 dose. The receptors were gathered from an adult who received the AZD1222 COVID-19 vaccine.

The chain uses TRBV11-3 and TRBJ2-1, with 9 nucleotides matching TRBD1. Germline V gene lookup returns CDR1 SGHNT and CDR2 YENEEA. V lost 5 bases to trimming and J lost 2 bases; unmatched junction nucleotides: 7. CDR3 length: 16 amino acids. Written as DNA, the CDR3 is TGTGCCAGCAGCCGGGGACAGGGAGTCCCCTACAATGAGCAGTTCTTC. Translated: CASSRGQGVPYNEQFF.

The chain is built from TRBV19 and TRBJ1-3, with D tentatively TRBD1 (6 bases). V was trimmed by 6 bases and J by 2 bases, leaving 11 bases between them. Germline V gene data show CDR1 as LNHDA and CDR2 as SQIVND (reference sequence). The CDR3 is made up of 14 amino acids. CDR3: CASRVDSPGNTIYF. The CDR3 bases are TGTGCCAGTAGGGTGGACAGCCCTGGAAACACCATATATTTT.

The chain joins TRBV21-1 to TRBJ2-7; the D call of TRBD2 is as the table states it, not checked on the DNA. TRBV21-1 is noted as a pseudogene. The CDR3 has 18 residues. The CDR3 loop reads CASSKSVVRFENSYEQYF. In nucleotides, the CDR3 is TGTGCCAGCAGCAAATCGGTAGTACGGTTCGAGAACTCCTACGAGCAGTACTTC.

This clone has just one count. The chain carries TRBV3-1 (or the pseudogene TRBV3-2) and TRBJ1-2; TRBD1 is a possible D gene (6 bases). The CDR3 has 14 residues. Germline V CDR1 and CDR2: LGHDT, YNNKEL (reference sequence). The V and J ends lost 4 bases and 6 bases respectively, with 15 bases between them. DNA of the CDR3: TGTGCCAGCAGCCCGAACCGGGCAGGGGATGGCTACACCTTC. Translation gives CASSPNRAGDGYTF.

CDR3 DNA: TGCGCCAGCAGCCAAGATAGTCACGGGGGCCCCAATCAGCCCCAGCATTTT. It specifies CASSQDSHGGPNQPQHF. The chain links TRBV4-3 to TRBJ1-5; maybe TRBD1 (6 bases). Trimming pared 0 bases from V and 3 bases from J, leaving 15 bases between. The CDR3 covers 17 residues. The germline V gene has CDR1 LGHNA and CDR2 YSLEER.

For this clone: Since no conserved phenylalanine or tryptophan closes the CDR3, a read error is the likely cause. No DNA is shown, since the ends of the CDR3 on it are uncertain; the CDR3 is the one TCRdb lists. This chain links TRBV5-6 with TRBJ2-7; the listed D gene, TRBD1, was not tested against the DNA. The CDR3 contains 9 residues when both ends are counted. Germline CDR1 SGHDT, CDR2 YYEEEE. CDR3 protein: CASSLLRGL.

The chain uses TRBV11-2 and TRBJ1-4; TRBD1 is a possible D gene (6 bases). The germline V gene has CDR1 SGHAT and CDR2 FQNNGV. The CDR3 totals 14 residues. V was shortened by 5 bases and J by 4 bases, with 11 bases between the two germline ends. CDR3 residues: CASSRDMGNEKLFF. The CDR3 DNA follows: TGTGCCAGCAGCCGGGACATGGGTAATGAAAAACTGTTTTTT. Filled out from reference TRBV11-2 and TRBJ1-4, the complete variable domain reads EAGVAQSPRYKIIEKRQSVAFWCNPISGHATLYWYQQILGQGPKLLIQFQNNGVVDDSQLPKDRFSAERLKGVDSTLKIQPAKLEDSAVYLCASSRDMGNEKLFFGSGTQLSVL.

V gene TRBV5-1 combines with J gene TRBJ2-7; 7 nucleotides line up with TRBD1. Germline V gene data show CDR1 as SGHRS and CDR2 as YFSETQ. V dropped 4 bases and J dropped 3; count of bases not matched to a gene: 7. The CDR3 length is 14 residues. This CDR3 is CASSLGGTVYEQYF. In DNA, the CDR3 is TGCGCCAGCAGCCTGGGTGGGACAGTCTACGAGCAGTACTTC.